This TCR beta chain emerged from a study of beta chain bispecific antibodies for T cell cancers (dated by TCRdb to about 2021). About the full investigation: After T cells from healthy donors were cocultured with bispecific antibodies and T cell leukemia lines, the researchers used TRBV sequencing of the cells that survived to measure how much each TRBV family was depleted. Surface TRBV12 (TRBV12-3) was expressed on Jurkat cells, and surface TRBV5-5 was expressed on HPB-ALL cells. What the work shows at the level of the full study, not this receptor alone: Except for the targeted genes and closely related genes, all other TRBV family members appeared to be unaffected by the TRBV-directed bispecific antibodies. Relative to anti-CD19, anti-TRBV12 exposure cut the share of total TRBV signal from TRBV12-3 by about 99%, while TRBV12-4 dropped by about 40%, which was not significant. Each sequenced sample mixed leukemia cell line cells with normal T cells, and most targeted TRBV signal came from the leukemia cells rather than normal T cells. Cross-reactivity of the anti-TRBV5-5 antibody with TRBV5-6 was attributed to high sequence similarity between the two genes.

From cysteine to phenylalanine, the CDR3 is 15 amino acids long. Only the CDR3 DNA is retained, 45 bases long and in frame from the first base. Unmatched junction bases come to 9, with V trimmed by 5 bases and J by 10 bases. CDR1 and CDR2, per the germline V gene (reference sequence), are PRHDT and FYEKMQ. Libraries incorporated unique molecular identifier barcodes, which were used to quantify clonotypes. Qiagen AllPrep DNA/RNA Micro kits were used to isolate total RNA, and an Agilent TapeStation was used to check RNA quality. TCR beta libraries were constructed by 5' RACE, in which cDNA synthesis was followed by two PCR steps with TCR beta constant-region gene-specific primers. Sequencing of the TCR beta libraries was performed on an Illumina MiSeq platform. As for the original processing: Reads were processed with MIGEC, MiXCR and VDJtools. To get a clonotype's frequency, the unique molecular identifiers belonging to that clonotype were divided by all unique molecular identifiers in the sample. Nonfunctional TRBV genes classified in IMGT as pseudogenes or open reading frames, for example TRBV1, TRBV12-1 and TRBV21, were left out. The public reads were reprocessed in TCRdb via fastp at Q25 and MiXCR, keeping in-frame beta chains. Rows with a matching CDR3 protein are joined into one entry that keeps the most common DNA and genes. These V and J calls are TCRdb output, not the study's own analysis. The sample table lists about 20,000 distinct CDR3 sequences, approximately 1.9% of them with a count of one. The ten largest clonotypes hold over 5% of the sample.

This clonotype has ten or more counts. No antigen is known for it. No much larger clone is present one base from it, and per-base qualities are unavailable. The sample's treatment or condition label is to be understood as: alpha-V12: anti-TRBV12 scFv linked to anti-CD3 scFv. T cells were expanded from blood mononuclear cells for 3 days with either the anti-CD3 antibody OKT3 or CD3/CD28 Dynabeads. For the anti-TRBV12 bispecific sample, Jurkat leukemia cells were cocultured with normal T cells, and the comparison was a control coculture using an anti-CD19 bispecific. The expanded T cells were grown in RPMI 1640 containing approximately 10% fetal bovine serum, recombinant human IL-2 (approximately 94 IU/ml) and IL-7 (around 5 ng/ml). Cocultures combined about 5 x 10^4 normal T cells with about 5 x 10^4 target cells and bispecific antibody in roughly 99 ul, incubated 17 hours at 37°C. Each bispecific antibody was composed of two single-chain variable fragments, which were expressed in a single-chain diabody format with a His tag. Healthy human donors supplied the effector T cells, with peripheral blood mononuclear cells isolated from leukapheresis samples using Ficoll density gradient centrifugation.

The chain uses TRBV13 and TRBJ1-6, and 9 junctional nucleotides match TRBD1. The starting material was healthy donor T cells cultured with leukemia cells, obtained from a culture containing a bispecific antibody targeting TCR Vbeta12. The clonotype was recovered from a human donor in good health. Some clones in this sample may be carry-over from other donors' samples. The CDR3 in this case is CASSLTGGWGSPLHF. At the DNA level, the sequence is TGTGCCAGCAGCCTGACAGGGGGTTGGGGATCACCCCTCCACTTT.